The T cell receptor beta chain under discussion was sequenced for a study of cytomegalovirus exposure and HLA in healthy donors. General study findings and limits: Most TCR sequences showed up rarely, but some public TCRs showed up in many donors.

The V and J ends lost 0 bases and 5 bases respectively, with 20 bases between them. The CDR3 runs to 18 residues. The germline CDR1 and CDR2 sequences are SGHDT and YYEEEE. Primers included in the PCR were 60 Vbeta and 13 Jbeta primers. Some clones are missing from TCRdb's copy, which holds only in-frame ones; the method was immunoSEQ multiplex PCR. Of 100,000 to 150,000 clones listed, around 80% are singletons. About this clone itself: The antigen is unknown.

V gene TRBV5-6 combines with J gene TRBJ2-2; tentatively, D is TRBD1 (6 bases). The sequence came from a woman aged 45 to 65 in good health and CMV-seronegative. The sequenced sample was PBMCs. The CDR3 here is CASSLALLGRRGTGELFF. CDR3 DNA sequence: TGTGCCAGCAGCTTGGCCCTTCTAGGTCGAAGGGGGACCGGGGAGCTGTTTTTT.